This T cell receptor (beta chain) is drawn from a study of post-analysis software for immune sequencing data. Across the study: Recorded disease courses covered relapsing-remitting, secondary progressive and progressive-relapsing multiple sclerosis. Some patients had no subtype annotation.

On this clonotype: Its antigen is not identified.

Findings and caveats of the study: A significant reduction in normalized Chao1 diversity was observed in multiple sclerosis patients versus controls. TRBV5-6, TRBV5-1 and TRBV20-1 belonged to a set of a handful of TRBV segments that were more frequent in patients than controls.

The TCR beta cDNA libraries carried unique molecular identifiers. TCRdb fed the PCR reads into MiXCR, producing one record per CDR3 protein. The sample has 150,000 to 200,000 distinct CDR3 sequences; 30% are singletons. With 4 bases clipped from V and 13 bases from J, the junction kept 13 bases outside the gene matches. Germline V gene data show CDR1 as SGHKS and CDR2 as YYEKEE (reference sequence). The CDR3 is made up of 13 amino acids. J is TRBJ1-2 and V is TRBV5-5; 7 bases align to TRBD1. The sample comprised blood. This sequence was found in a girl aged 5-17 years with multiple sclerosis. Here the CDR3 reads CASSPNRGGSCTF. Written as DNA, the CDR3 is TGTGCCAGCAGCCCGAACAGGGGTGGTAGCTGCACCTTC. Variable domain in full (rest from reference TRBV5-5 and TRBJ1-2): DAGVTQSPTHLIKTRGQQVTLRCSPISGHKSVSWYQQVLGQGPQFIFQYYEKEERGRGNFPDRFSARQFPNYSSELNVNALLLGDSALYLCASSPNRGGSCTFGSGTRLTVV.